This T cell receptor (beta chain) was profiled in a study of blood T cell repertoires in COVID-19. Looking at the study overall: Acute and convalescent COVID-19 samples came from the United States, Italy and Spain. The cDNA or gDNA used as material had been derived from T cells, B-cell-depleted T cells, or PBMCs.

The length of the CDR3 is 13 residues. Germline V gene data show CDR1 as SGHRS and CDR2 as YFSETQ. The ends were cut back, 4 bases at V and 5 bases at J, with 12 bases in the middle. Generated by immunoSEQ multiplex PCR, the TCRdb table keeps only in-frame clones and is missing some. The sample consists of 150,000 to 200,000 clones, more than 80% of them appearing once. V and J are TRBV5-1 and TRBJ2-5, with D possibly matching TRBD2 (6 bases). Sequenced input: peripheral blood. The TCR comes from a woman older than 75 with COVID-19, enrolled during active disease. Here the CDR3 reads CASSGTSSETQYF. The CDR3 coding sequence is TGCGCCAGCAGCGGAACTAGCTCGGAGACCCAGTACTTC.